One sample yielded the 20 T cell receptor beta chains listed below, sequenced in a study of blood T cell repertoires in COVID-19. This table comes from immunoSEQ multiplex PCR, and its TCRdb copy is limited to in-frame clones, with some not included. This sample has more than 200,000 clones, with roughly 87% found just once. What was sequenced was PBMCs or T cells enriched from blood (not recorded which). The receptor set was obtained from a man in his thirties or forties who had recovered from COVID-19.

The chain links TRBV18 to TRBJ1-5; the match to TRBD1 covers 8 bases. J lost 8 bases, V lost 5 bases, and 5 bases had no gene match. The CDR3 totals 13 residues. The germline CDR1 and CDR2 sequences are KGHSH and LQKENI. The chain's CDR3 is CASSEGQEKPQHF. The CDR3 DNA sequence: TGTGCCAGCTCAGAGGGACAGGAAAAGCCCCAGCATTTT.

This CDR3 is CSARVSGNTIYF. Written as DNA, the CDR3 is TGCAGCGCGCGTGTATCTGGAAACACCATATATTTT. V usage is TRBV29-1 and J usage is TRBJ1-3, with D hard to call. The length of the CDR3 is 12 residues. Germline V gives CDR1 SQVTM, CDR2 ANQGSEA. With 7 bases removed from V and 1 base from J, the gap between germline ends came to 8 bases.

The rearrangement joins TRBV7-6 to TRBJ2-3; no reliable D call. CDR3 size: 16 residues. Germline CDR1 and CDR2: SGHVS and FNYEAQ. Trimming shortened V by 2 bases and J by 0 bases, and 12 bases separated the two germline ends. In DNA form, the CDR3 reads TGTGCCAGCAGCTTACTAGGCTACCCTAGCACAGATACGCAGTATTTT. It codes for CASSLLGYPSTDTQYF.

This chain uses TRBV7-9 with TRBJ1-5; D perhaps matches TRBD1 (6 bases). The CDR3 has 14 residues. Trimming removed 4 bases at V and 4 bases at J, with 11 bases between. The germline gives CDR1 SEHNR, CDR2 FQNEAQ (reference sequence). CDR3 in amino acids: CASSWDNGNQPQHF. Here the CDR3 DNA reads TGTGCCAGCAGCTGGGACAACGGAAATCAGCCCCAGCATTTT.

This clone was found once. This sequence joins TRBV4-3 and TRBJ1-4, with TRBD1 matching 7 bases. Per the germline V gene, CDR1 is LGHNA and CDR2 is YSLEER. The CDR3 loop spans 19 amino acids. After removal of 4 bases from V and 0 bases from J, the junction contained 14 bases not matched to a gene. CDR3 DNA sequence: TGCGCCAGCAGCCGAGAGGGACAGCCGATCGGGGCAACTAATGAAAAACTGTTTTTT. It is translated as CASSREGQPIGATNEKLFF.

V gene TRBV5-4 combines with J gene TRBJ2-7; no definite D call. V lost 4 bases, J lost 0 bases, and 17 bases lay in between. The CDR3 has 16 residues. Germline V gene data show CDR1 as SGHNT and CDR2 as YYREEE (reference sequence). This CDR3 reads CASSPARSSISYEQYF. CDR3 bases: TGTGCCAGCAGCCCAGCTAGGAGCAGTATCTCCTACGAGCAGTACTTC.

The rearrangement joins TRBV3-1 (or the pseudogene TRBV3-2) to TRBJ2-5, with TRBD2 matching over 11 bases. V lost 3 bases and J lost 3; bases outside the gene matches: 6. The CDR3 is 16 amino acids. From germline, CDR1 is LGHDT and CDR2 YNNKEL (reference sequence). The CDR3 nucleotides read TGTGCCAGCAGCCACACTAGCGGGAGTATAAAAGAGACCCAGTACTTC. It encodes CASSHTSGSIKETQYF.

The chain's CDR3 is CASTPSTGAEPQHF. The CDR3 DNA is TGTGCCAGTACCCCCTCGACAGGGGCGGAGCCCCAGCATTTT. The chain uses TRBV19 and TRBJ1-5; TRBD1 aligns across 8 bases. This CDR3 is built from 14 residues. Per germline, CDR1 LNHDA and CDR2 SQIVND (reference sequence). V shed 7 bases and J 8 bases; nucleotides not matched to a gene: 10.

This clone has only one observation. This sequence joins TRBV14 and TRBJ1-2; maybe TRBD1 (5 bases). V lost 5 bases, J lost 11 bases, and 15 bases lay in between. The germline CDR1 and CDR2 sequences are SGHDN and FVKESK. This CDR3 has 12 amino acids. CDR3 bases: TGTGCCAGCAGCAAGGGACTGGCCGGGTACACCTTC. It yields the protein CASSKGLAGYTF.

V is TRBV15 and J is TRBJ2-1; D is possibly TRBD1 (5 bases). The CDR3 length is 15 residues. The germline V and J ends were trimmed by 4 bases and 6 bases, with 16 bases remaining between them. Looked up from germline, CDR1 is LNHNV and CDR2 is YYDKDF (reference sequence). The CDR3 bases are TGTGCCACCAGCACCCAGGGTCTTGACCCCAATGAGCAGTTCTTC. This encodes CATSTQGLDPNEQFF.

The chain couples TRBV7-9 to TRBJ1-2; a weak D match, TRBD1 (5 bases). Germline lookup yields CDR1 SEHNR and CDR2 FQNEAQ (reference sequence). The length of the CDR3 is 12 residues. V lost 3 bases and J 11 bases, leaving 13 bases between the germline ends. This chain's CDR3 is CASSFGGDSYTF. In DNA form, the CDR3 reads TGTGCCAGCAGCTTCGGGGGGGATTCATACACCTTC.

The chain is built from TRBV5-1 and TRBJ2-5, with D possibly TRBD2 on 6 matching bases. The germline gives CDR1 SGHRS, CDR2 YFSETQ. The CDR3 loop spans 16 amino acids. V dropped 5 bases and J dropped 2 bases, with 19 bases sitting between them. In DNA form, the CDR3 reads TGCGCCAGCAGTCGGGAGTTAGGTAGGGCACAAGAGACCCAGTACTTC. Its protein product is CASSRELGRAQETQYF. The variable domain in full, completed from reference TRBV5-1 and TRBJ2-5, reads KAGVTQTPRYLIKTRGQQVTLSCSPISGHRSVSWYQQTPGQGLQFLFEYFSETQRNKGNFPGRFSGRQFSNSRSEMNVSTLELGDSALYLCASSRELGRAQETQYFGPGTRLLVL.

The chain joins TRBV20-1 to TRBJ2-7; 8 nucleotides line up with TRBD1. This CDR3 has 12 amino acids. The germline V gene encodes CDR1 DFQATT and CDR2 SNEGSKA (reference sequence). J was trimmed by 6 bases and V by 3 bases; bases with no gene match: 4. CDR3 nucleotides: TGCAGTGCTAGTGCAGGGGGCGGCGAGCAGTACTTC. Residues: CSASAGGGEQYF.

The J gene is TRBJ1-4, the V gene TRBV4-3, with D possibly matching TRBD1 (5 bases). The V and J ends lost 4 bases and 5 bases respectively, with 14 bases between them. Germline CDR1 LGHNA, CDR2 YSLEER. The CDR3 length is 15 residues. The CDR3, as DNA: TGCGCCAGCAGCCCCCGAACGGCAGGGAATGAAAAACTGTTTTTT. It yields the protein CASSPRTAGNEKLFF.

The chain is built from TRBV30 and TRBJ1-1, with 11 bases matching TRBD1. CDR3 size: 12 residues. Germline CDR1 GTSNPN, CDR2 SVGIG (reference sequence). The J segment lost 6 bases and the V segment lost 4 bases, leaving 1 base of the junction unmatched. The CDR3 loop reads CAWKGQGAEAFF. The CDR3 DNA follows: TGTGCCTGGAAGGGACAGGGGGCTGAAGCTTTCTTT.

The genes are TRBV27 and TRBJ2-7; possibly TRBD1 for D (5 bases). V lost 8 bases to trimming and J lost 7 bases, with 15 bases between them. There are 12 residues in the CDR3. Germline V CDR1 and CDR2: MNHEY, SMNVEV (reference sequence). CDR3 region: CASFGQGGEQYF. CDR3 in DNA: TGTGCCAGCTTCGGGCAGGGTGGGGAGCAGTACTTC.

This clone was detected only once. V is TRBV4-2 and J is TRBJ2-3, with TRBD2 matching 9 bases. The CDR3 has 17 amino acids. The V gene end was trimmed by 5 bases and the J gene end by 4 bases; junction bases not matched to a gene: 13. In germline, CDR1 is LGHNA, CDR2 YNFKEQ. The CDR3 reads CASSFGSGGESADTQYF. The DNA for the CDR3 is TGTGCCAGCAGCTTCGGTAGCGGGGGTGAATCCGCAGATACGCAGTATTTT.

This rearrangement joins TRBV27 to TRBJ1-1; no firm D call. Germline CDR1 MNHEY, CDR2 SMNVEV (reference sequence). Between the trimmed V and J ends, which lost 3 bases and 1 base, there was a span of 6 bases. This CDR3 has 13 residues. This chain's CDR3 is CASSFRRNTEAFF. The DNA for the CDR3 is TGTGCCAGCAGTTTTCGGAGGAACACTGAAGCTTTCTTT.

The chain carries TRBV7-2 and TRBJ2-1; D gene ambiguous. The CDR3 extends over 12 amino acids. Trimming took 4 bases from V and 9 from J, leaving 10 bases between them. The germline CDR1 and CDR2 sequences are SGHTA and FQGNSA. The CDR3 DNA follows: TGTGCCAGCAGCTCACCTATCATTGAGCAGTTCTTC. Its translation is CASSSPIIEQFF.

The rearrangement joins TRBV7-2 to TRBJ2-3; D might be TRBD2 (7 bases). The CDR3 is made up of 17 amino acids. The V gene's germline CDR1 is SGHTA and CDR2 FQGNSA. V lost 2 bases and J lost 0, with 15 bases in between. DNA for the CDR3: TGTGCCAGCAGCTTACGACCAAGGGGGGGAAGCACAGATACGCAGTATTTT. Translated: CASSLRPRGGSTDTQYF.